Listed here are 9 T cell receptor beta chains from one sample, sequenced in a study of blood T cell repertoires in COVID-19. Assay: immunoSEQ multiplex PCR; the TCRdb copy retains only in-frame clones and omits some. The table has 120,000 to 150,000 clones, over 65% seen once. Sample: peripheral blood. Every receptor here comes from a human donor in a cohort sampled during active COVID-19.

This rearrangement joins TRBV28 to TRBJ2-5, with TRBD2 matching 10 bases. Germline V gene lookup returns CDR1 MDHEN and CDR2 SYDVKM. After removal of 5 bases from V and 3 bases from J, the junction contained 6 bases not matched to a gene. The CDR3 consists of 15 residues. The CDR3 DNA reads as TGTGCCAGCAGTCCCCGACTAGCGGGCAAAGAGACCCAGTACTTC. Protein sequence: CASSPRLAGKETQYF. Using reference TRBV28 and TRBJ2-5 for the parts outside the CDR3, the full variable domain is DVKVTQSSRYLVKRTGEKVFLECVQDMDHENMFWYRQDPGLGLRLIYFSYDVKMKEKGDIPEGYSVSREKKERFSLILESASTNQTSMYLCASSPRLAGKETQYFGPGTRLLVL.

The chain recombines TRBV30 with TRBJ2-5; D is perhaps TRBD2 (6 bases). V lost 0 bases, J lost 6 bases, and 14 bases lay in between. The CDR3 is 14 amino acids. The germline V gene has CDR1 GTSNPN and CDR2 SVGIG (reference sequence). CDR3 protein: CAWSVQLAVKTQYF. The DNA for the CDR3 is TGTGCCTGGAGTGTACAACTAGCAGTCAAGACCCAGTACTTC.

Here the CDR3 reads CASSTGSEQYV. The CDR3 DNA is TGCGCCAGCAGTACAGGGTCCGAGCAGTACGTC. The chain is built from TRBV10-2 and TRBJ2-7, with D tentatively TRBD1 (6 bases). Trimming took off 5 bases at V and 6 bases at J, with 8 bases between the two ends. The CDR3 consists of 11 residues. Germline-derived CDR1 and CDR2 are WSHSY and SAAADI.

This rearrangement joins TRBV29-1 to TRBJ1-5, with D possibly TRBD1 on 5 matching bases. This CDR3 contains 13 residues. Germline CDR1 SQVTM, CDR2 ANQGSEA. V was shortened by 3 bases and J by 3 bases, with 9 bases between the two germline ends. The DNA for the CDR3 is TGCAGCGTTGATTCAGGGAACAATCAGCCCCAGCATTTT. Translated, it gives CSVDSGNNQPQHF.

This chain uses TRBV30 with TRBJ1-1; unclear D gene. CDR1 GTSNPN and CDR2 SVGIG come from the germline V gene (reference sequence). The CDR3 is made up of 11 amino acids. The CDR3 reads CSGRANTEAFF. CDR3 nucleotides: TGTAGCGGACGGGCGAACACTGAAGCTTTCTTT.

The chain carries TRBV3-1 (or the pseudogene TRBV3-2) and TRBJ2-7; TRBD2 matches 8 bases. Germline V CDR1 and CDR2: LGHDT, YNNKEL (reference sequence). The length of the CDR3 is 15 residues. The trim removed 2 bases at V and 3 bases at J, leaving 6 bases unmatched. In DNA, the CDR3 is TGTGCCAGCAGCCAACCAGCGGGAGCCCACTACGAGCAGTACGTC. It translates to CASSQPAGAHYEQYV.

The chain links TRBV7-3 to TRBJ2-3; perhaps TRBD2 as D (6 bases). Trimming took off 5 bases at V and 6 bases at J, with 12 bases between the two ends. CDR1 SGHTA and CDR2 FQGTGA come from the germline V gene. The length of the CDR3 is 13 residues. For the CDR3, the DNA is TGTGCCAGCAGCCCGCGGGGATTGGATACGCAGTATTTT. This codes for CASSPRGLDTQYF. The full variable domain, with the rest looked up from reference TRBV7-3 and TRBJ2-3, is GAGVSQTPSNKVTEKGKYVELRCDPISGHTALYWYRQSLGQGPEFLIYFQGTGAADDSGLPNDRFFAVRPEGSVSTLKIQRTERGDSAVYLCASSPRGLDTQYFGPGTRLTVL.

The chain employs TRBV30 and TRBJ1-3; the match to TRBD1 covers 7 bases. Germline CDR1 and CDR2: GTSNPN and SVGIG (reference sequence). Unmatched junction bases numbered 18, after V lost 2 bases and J lost 2 bases. The CDR3 runs to 19 residues. For the CDR3, the DNA is TGTGCCTGGAGTATCAATGGGGGACAGTTCTCTTTTGCTGGAAACACCATATATTTT. Its translation: CAWSINGGQFSFAGNTIYF.

CDR3 sequence reads: CASSLLGQGYNEQFF. Here the CDR3 DNA reads TGCGCCAGCAGCTTGCTAGGACAGGGATACAATGAGCAGTTCTTC. The rearrangement links TRBV5-1 to TRBJ2-1, with TRBD1 matching 8 bases. CDR3 length equals 15 residues. The germline V gene has CDR1 SGHRS and CDR2 YFSETQ. V dropped 1 base and J dropped 4; count of bases not matched to a gene: 4.